This T cell receptor (beta chain) was sequenced for a study of cytomegalovirus exposure and HLA in healthy donors. With 60 Vbeta and 13 Jbeta primers, the PCR was carried out. Clones were sequenced by immunoSEQ multiplex PCR, and TCRdb holds only the in-frame ones, with some missing. The table lists around 150,000 clones, over 60% of them singletons. Of note for this clone: Its antigen is currently unknown.

Study-wide results and caveats: Sequencing likely produced, as an artifact, a cluster of highly shared sequence variants. In a later analysis, a missense DCLRE1C variant was linked to TCR beta V- and J-gene trimming.

Germline V lookup: CDR1 LNHDA, CDR2 SQIVND (reference sequence). The CDR3 sequence is 12 residues long. V shed 7 bases and J shed 7 bases, with 8 bases lying between them. Material: PBMCs. This TCR derives from a woman aged 30 to 39 in good health and CMV-seronegative. V is TRBV19 and J is TRBJ1-6; D may be TRBD1 (6 bases). The CDR3 spells CASKQGNSPLHF. DNA for the CDR3: TGTGCCAGTAAACAGGGCAATTCACCCCTCCACTTT.